The 27 T cell receptor beta chains given below trace back to one sample, sequenced in a study of T cell responses to AZD1222 COVID-19 vaccine. The data were produced by immunoSEQ multiplex PCR, yet TCRdb's version contains in-frame clones alone and is incomplete. The sample consists of about 140,000 clones, approximately 93% of them appearing once. The sequenced sample was peripheral blood, obtained on day 0 of MenACWY control vaccination. All receptors come from an adult in good health.

V is TRBV11-2 and J is TRBJ2-1; 8 bases map to TRBD2. V dropped 1 base and J dropped 7; count of bases not matched to a gene: 9. This CDR3 is built from 16 residues. Germline CDR1 SGHAT, CDR2 FQNNGV. The CDR3, as DNA: TGTGCCAGCAGCTTAGGGCGGGGGGACCCATTTAATGAGCAGTTCTTC. Protein product: CASSLGRGDPFNEQFF.

This chain uses TRBV13 with TRBJ1-1; D is perhaps TRBD1 (5 bases). This CDR3 has 13 amino acids. The V end was cut by 3 bases, the J end by 2 bases, with 7 bases between. Germline lookup yields CDR1 PRHDT and CDR2 FYEKMQ (reference sequence). CDR3 coding DNA: TGTGCCAGCAGCTTCCGGGACAACACTGAAGCTTTCTTT. It is translated as CASSFRDNTEAFF.

The chain carries TRBV6-5 and TRBJ1-5; 8 nucleotides align to TRBD1. J was trimmed by 1 base and V by 6 bases; bases with no gene match: 5. The CDR3 contains 15 residues. Per germline, CDR1 MNHEY and CDR2 SVGAGI. CDR3 region: CASSRDRGSNQPQHF. The CDR3, as DNA: TGTGCCAGCAGCCGTGACAGGGGAAGCAATCAGCCCCAGCATTTT.

The chain couples TRBV30 to TRBJ1-1; no clear D gene. CDR3 length: 14 residues. Trimming took off 5 bases at V and 1 base at J, with 14 bases between the two ends. Germline V CDR1 and CDR2: GTSNPN, SVGIG (reference sequence). The CDR3 spells CAWGKGTENTEAFF. The CDR3 DNA reads as TGTGCCTGGGGTAAGGGAACGGAGAACACTGAAGCTTTCTTT.

This clone was picked up a small number of times. This chain links TRBV27 with TRBJ1-2, with a tentative D call TRBD1 (5 bases). This CDR3 has 13 residues. V dropped 11 bases and J dropped 4 bases, with 17 bases sitting between them. CDR1 is MNHEY, CDR2 SMNVEV, per germline (reference sequence). The CDR3, as DNA: TGTGCCTCGGGACGGCCCACGGGCTATGGCTACACCTTC. Its translation is CASGRPTGYGYTF.

The genes are TRBV18 and TRBJ2-4; 7 bases are a match to TRBD1. V shed 8 bases and J 4 bases; nucleotides not matched to a gene: 5. This CDR3 has 13 residues. CDR1 and CDR2 (germline): KGHSH, LQKENI. The CDR3: CASGADRKNIQYF. In nucleotides, the CDR3 is TGTGCCAGCGGAGCGGACAGGAAAAACATTCAGTACTTC.

The chain couples TRBV2 to TRBJ1-1; 11 bases are a match to TRBD1. V dropped 10 bases and J dropped 3; count of bases not matched to a gene: 1. Germline V CDR1 and CDR2: SNHLY, FYNNEI. CDR3 length: 12 amino acids. CDR3 bases: TGTGCCACGGGACAGGGGGACACTGAAGCTTTCTTT. It is translated as CATGQGDTEAFF.

This clone has only one observation. The gene calls are TRBV4-1 and TRBJ1-4; D remains ambiguous. This CDR3 region has 13 residues. V was shortened by 5 bases and J by 8 bases, with 12 bases between the two germline ends. The germline V gene has CDR1 MGHRA and CDR2 YSYEKL. The CDR3 loop is CASSKRDLEKLFF. The CDR3 DNA sequence: TGCGCCAGCAGCAAGCGGGATCTGGAAAAACTGTTTTTT.

V usage is TRBV12-3 or TRBV12-4 and J usage is TRBJ2-6; D uncertain. Deletions cut 9 bases from V and 2 bases from J, with 5 bases between. This CDR3 contains 12 residues. The CDR3 protein is CASSPGANVLTF. The CDR3, as DNA: TGTGCCAGTTCTCCTGGGGCCAACGTCCTGACTTTC.

The J gene is TRBJ2-1, the V gene TRBV11-2; 7 bases map to TRBD1. The CDR3 sequence is 15 residues long. CDR1 SGHAT and CDR2 FQNNGV come from the germline V gene. V lost 5 bases to trimming and J lost 3 bases; unmatched junction nucleotides: 7. The CDR3 nucleotides are TGTGCCAGCAGCCCCGGGACAGCATACTACAATGAGCAGTTCTTC. It translates to CASSPGTAYYNEQFF.

The chain has TRBV7-8 and TRBJ2-7; D possibly corresponds to TRBD1 (5 bases). From germline, CDR1 is SGHVS and CDR2 FQNEAQ. CDR3 length equals 15 residues. The ends were cut back, 1 base at V and 6 bases at J, with 16 bases in the middle. CDR3 nucleotides: TGTGCCAGCAGCTTAGAGGGGCAGGGTCTTGCCGAGCAGTACTTC. Protein product: CASSLEGQGLAEQYF. Looking up the rest from reference TRBV7-8 and TRBJ2-7 gives the full variable domain: GAGVSQSPRYKVAKRGQDVALRCDPISGHVSLFWYQQALGQGPEFLTYFQNEAQLDKSGLPSDRFFAERPEGSVSTLKIQRTQQEDSAVYLCASSLEGQGLAEQYFGPGTRLTVT.

Here the CDR3 DNA reads TGTGCCACCAGTGTGACTAGCGGGAGCCCGACCACCGGGGAGCTGTTTTTT. Translation: CATSVTSGSPTTGELFF. The rearrangement joins TRBV24-1 to TRBJ2-2, with 12 bases identical to TRBD2. The CDR3 consists of 17 residues. Germline CDR1 and CDR2: KGHDR and SFDVKD. Germline trimming cut 5 bases from V and 4 bases from J; bases unmatched to any gene: 7.

CDR3: CATRLAGAGEQYF. The CDR3 region has the DNA TGTGCCACTCGACTAGCGGGGGCGGGCGAGCAGTACTTC. The genes are TRBV10-3 and TRBJ2-7; 12 bases are shared with TRBD2. This CDR3 comprises 13 residues. V gave up 10 bases and J gave up 6 bases; unmatched junction bases: 7. CDR1 ENHRY and CDR2 SYGVKD come from the germline V gene.

The rearrangement joins TRBV12-3 or TRBV12-4 to TRBJ2-1, with a tentative D call TRBD1 (6 bases). The CDR3 has 13 amino acids. Trimming removed 5 bases at V and 8 bases at J, with 13 bases between. CDR3: CASSQYRVHEQFF. The CDR3 DNA is TGTGCCAGCAGTCAGTACAGGGTCCATGAGCAGTTCTTC.

This chain uses TRBV13 with TRBJ1-4, with 8 bases aligning to TRBD1. Per germline, CDR1 PRHDT and CDR2 FYEKMQ (reference sequence). J was trimmed by 2 bases and V by 0 bases; bases with no gene match: 8. The CDR3 has 18 amino acids. CDR3 sequence reads: CASSLGGDRGDTNEKLFF. CDR3 DNA: TGTGCCAGCAGCTTAGGAGGCGACAGGGGCGATACTAATGAAAAACTGTTTTTT.

V and J are TRBV14 and TRBJ1-6, with 9 positions matching TRBD1. The germline V gene has CDR1 SGHDN and CDR2 FVKESK. This CDR3 has 15 residues. The trim removed 4 bases at V and 8 bases at J, leaving 6 bases unmatched. The CDR3: CASSLRDRVYSPLHF. The CDR3 region has the DNA TGTGCCAGCAGCCTACGGGACAGGGTTTATTCACCCCTCCACTTT.

The gene calls are TRBV5-1 and TRBJ1-2, with D perhaps TRBD1 (6 bases). Germline assignment: CDR1 SGHRS and CDR2 YFSETQ. V gave up 4 bases and J gave up 8 bases, with 18 bases separating them. The CDR3 is 14 residues long. In DNA, the CDR3 is TGCGCCAGCAGCCCGAACAGGGCCCTCAAAGGCTACACCTTC. Protein: CASSPNRALKGYTF. The complete variable domain, with remaining parts taken from reference TRBV5-1 and TRBJ1-2, reads KAGVTQTPRYLIKTRGQQVTLSCSPISGHRSVSWYQQTPGQGLQFLFEYFSETQRNKGNFPGRFSGRQFSNSRSEMNVSTLELGDSALYLCASSPNRALKGYTFGSGTRLTVV.

This clone was observed a single time. V is TRBV5-1 and J is TRBJ2-7, with 12 positions matching TRBD2. The V gene end was trimmed by 1 base and the J gene end by 6 bases; junction bases not matched to a gene: 8. In germline, CDR1 is SGHRS, CDR2 YFSETQ. The CDR3 loop spans 16 amino acids. DNA for the CDR3: TGCGCCAGCAGCTTGCTAGCGGGAGGGCCAGAGGGCGAGCAGTACTTC. This translates into CASSLLAGGPEGEQYF.

The J gene is TRBJ1-1, the V gene TRBV20-1; D possibly corresponds to TRBD1 (6 bases). Germline assignment: CDR1 DFQATT and CDR2 SNEGSKA (reference sequence). There are 11 residues in the CDR3. The CDR3 DNA is TGCAGCCCAGGGGTGGGCACTGAAGCTTTCTTT. Protein sequence: CSPGVGTEAFF.

The V call is TRBV6-4, the J call TRBJ2-7; TRBD2 matches at 8 bases. After removal of 4 bases from V and 2 bases from J, the junction contained 4 bases not matched to a gene. The CDR3 totals 14 residues. Germline CDR1 MRHNA, CDR2 SNTAGT. For the CDR3, the DNA is TGTGCCAGCAGTGCAGATAGCGGGGCCTACGAGCAGTACTTC. Protein: CASSADSGAYEQYF.

The V and J genes are TRBV11-2 and TRBJ2-7, with 9 bases matching TRBD1. CDR1 and CDR2 from the germline V gene are SGHAT and FQNNGV. The CDR3 contains 17 residues. The V gene end was trimmed by 5 bases and the J gene end by 2 bases; junction bases not matched to a gene: 13. CDR3 sequence reads: CASSLVPRTGVTYEQYF. The CDR3 nucleotides read TGTGCCAGCAGCCTCGTCCCCAGGACAGGGGTCACCTACGAGCAGTACTTC.

The V and J genes are TRBV19 and TRBJ1-2; unclear D gene. Trimming stripped 6 bases from V and 3 bases from J, with 11 bases between. Germline V gene lookup returns CDR1 LNHDA and CDR2 SQIVND (reference sequence). The length of the CDR3 is 13 residues. The CDR3 protein is CASRPLGYYGYTF. In nucleotides, the CDR3 is TGTGCCAGTAGACCCCTCGGATACTATGGCTACACCTTC.

DNA for the CDR3: TGTGCCAGCAGCACGGTAGGGGAGTCCGGGGAGCTGTTTTTT. Translating it yields CASSTVGESGELFF. The chain carries TRBV3-1 (or the pseudogene TRBV3-2) and TRBJ2-2; D is perhaps TRBD1 or TRBD2 (5 bases each). The CDR3 contains 14 residues. Germline V gene data show CDR1 as LGHDT and CDR2 as YNNKEL (reference sequence). Trimming left V 5 bases short and J 6 bases short, with 13 bases between.

The gene calls are TRBV19 and TRBJ2-7; 10 bases line up with TRBD1. The germline V gene encodes CDR1 LNHDA and CDR2 SQIVND (reference sequence). The CDR3 runs 15 residues. The V segment lost 1 base and the J segment 5 bases; nucleotides outside the gene matches: 5. The CDR3 bases are TGTGCCAGTAGTATAGGCCGGGACAGGGGACACGAGCAGTACTTC. It translates to CASSIGRDRGHEQYF.

This sequence joins TRBV25-1 and TRBJ2-7; 9 nucleotides line up with TRBD1. Germline CDR1 reads MGHDK; CDR2 reads SYGVNS. This CDR3 is built from 15 residues. The trim removed 3 bases at V and 4 bases at J, leaving 7 bases unmatched. The CDR3 coding sequence is TGTGCCAGCAGTGATCCCCGACAGGGGGGGTACGAGCAGTACTTC. Amino acids: CASSDPRQGGYEQYF.

This chain joins TRBV6-5 and TRBJ1-4; D is perhaps TRBD1 (5 bases). Germline V gives CDR1 MNHEY, CDR2 SVGAGI. V was trimmed by 0 bases and J by 4 bases, leaving 9 bases between them. The CDR3 runs to 15 residues. For the CDR3, the DNA is TGTGCCAGCAGTTACTCGGGGGTCGGTAATGAAAAACTGTTTTTT. This codes for CASSYSGVGNEKLFF.

CDR3 region: CASSLFMGQPQHF. CDR3 nucleotide sequence: TGTGCCAGCAGTTTATTTATGGGTCAGCCCCAGCATTTT. The gene calls are TRBV28 and TRBJ1-5, with D unresolved. The CDR3 loop spans 13 amino acids. Germline V CDR1 and CDR2: MDHEN, SYDVKM. V shed 1 base and J shed 6 bases, with 7 bases lying between them.